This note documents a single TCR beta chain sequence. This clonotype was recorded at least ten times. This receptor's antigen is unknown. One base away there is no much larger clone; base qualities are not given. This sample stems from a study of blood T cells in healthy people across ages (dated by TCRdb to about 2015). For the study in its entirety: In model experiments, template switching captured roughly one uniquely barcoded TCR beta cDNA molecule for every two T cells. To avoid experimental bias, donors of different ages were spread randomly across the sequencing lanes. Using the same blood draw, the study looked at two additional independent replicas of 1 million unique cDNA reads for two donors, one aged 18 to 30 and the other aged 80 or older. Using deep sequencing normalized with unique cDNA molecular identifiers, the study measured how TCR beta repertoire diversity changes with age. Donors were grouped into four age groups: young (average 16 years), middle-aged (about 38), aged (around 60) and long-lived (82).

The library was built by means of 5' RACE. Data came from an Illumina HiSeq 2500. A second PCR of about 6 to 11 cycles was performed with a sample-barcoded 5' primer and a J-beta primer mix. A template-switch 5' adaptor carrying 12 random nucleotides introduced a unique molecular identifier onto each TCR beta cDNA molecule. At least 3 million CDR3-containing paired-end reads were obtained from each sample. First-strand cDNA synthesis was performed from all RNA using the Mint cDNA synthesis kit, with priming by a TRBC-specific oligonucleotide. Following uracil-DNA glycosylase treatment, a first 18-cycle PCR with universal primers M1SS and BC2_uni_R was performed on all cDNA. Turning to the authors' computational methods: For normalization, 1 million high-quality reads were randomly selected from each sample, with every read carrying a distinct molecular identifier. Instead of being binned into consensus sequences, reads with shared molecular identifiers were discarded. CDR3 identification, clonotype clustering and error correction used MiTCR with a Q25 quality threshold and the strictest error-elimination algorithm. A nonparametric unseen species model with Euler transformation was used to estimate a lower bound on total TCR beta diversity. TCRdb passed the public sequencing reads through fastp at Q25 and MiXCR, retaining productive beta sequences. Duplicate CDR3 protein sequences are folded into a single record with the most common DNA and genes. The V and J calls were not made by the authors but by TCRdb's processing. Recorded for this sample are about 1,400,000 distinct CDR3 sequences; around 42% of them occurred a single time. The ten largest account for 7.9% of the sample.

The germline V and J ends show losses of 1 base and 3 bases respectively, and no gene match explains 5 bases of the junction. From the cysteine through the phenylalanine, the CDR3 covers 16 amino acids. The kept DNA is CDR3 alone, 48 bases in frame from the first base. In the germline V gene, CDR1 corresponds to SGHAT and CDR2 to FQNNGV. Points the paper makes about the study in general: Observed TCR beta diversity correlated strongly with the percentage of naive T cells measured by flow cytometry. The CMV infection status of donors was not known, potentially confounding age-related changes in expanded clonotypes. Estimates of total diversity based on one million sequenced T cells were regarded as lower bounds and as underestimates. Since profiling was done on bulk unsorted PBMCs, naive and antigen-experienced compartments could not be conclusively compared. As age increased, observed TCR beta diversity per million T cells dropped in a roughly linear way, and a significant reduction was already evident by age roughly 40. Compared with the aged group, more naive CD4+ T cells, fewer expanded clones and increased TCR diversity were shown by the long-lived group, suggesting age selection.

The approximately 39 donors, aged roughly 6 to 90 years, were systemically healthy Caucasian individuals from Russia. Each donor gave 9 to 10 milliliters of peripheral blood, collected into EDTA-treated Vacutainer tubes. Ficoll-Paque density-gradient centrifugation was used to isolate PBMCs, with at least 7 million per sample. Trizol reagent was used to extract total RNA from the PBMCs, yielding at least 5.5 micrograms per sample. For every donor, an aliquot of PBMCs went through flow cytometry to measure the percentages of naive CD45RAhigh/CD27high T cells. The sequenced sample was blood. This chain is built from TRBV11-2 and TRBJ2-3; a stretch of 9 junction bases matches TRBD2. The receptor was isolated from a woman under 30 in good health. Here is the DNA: TGTGCCAGCAGCTTAGCTCCAGCGGGGGGTACAGATACGCAGTATTTT. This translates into CASSLAPAGGTDTQYF.